The 7 T cell receptor beta chains presented below share a single source sample, sequenced in a study of T cell responses to AZD1222 COVID-19 vaccine. Profiling relied on immunoSEQ multiplex PCR, and the TCRdb table lists in-frame clones only, not all of them. This table holds about 97,000 clones, around 89% found once. Sequences were derived from peripheral blood, sampled on day 0 of AZD1222 vaccination. The receptors stem from an adult in good health.

The rearrangement links TRBV12-5 to TRBJ2-3; TRBD2 might be the D (5 bases). CDR1 and CDR2 (germline): LGHNT, FRNRAP. The CDR3 totals 12 residues. Trimming cost V 5 bases and J 6 bases, with 9 bases left between them. The CDR3 here is CASGGPGDTQYF. The CDR3 nucleotides read TGTGCTAGTGGTGGACCGGGGGATACGCAGTATTTT.

The chain links TRBV27 to TRBJ2-5; 11 bases match TRBD2. CDR3 length: 16 residues. The V segment lost 3 bases and the J segment 4 bases; nucleotides outside the gene matches: 7. Looked up from germline, CDR1 is MNHEY and CDR2 is SMNVEV (reference sequence). The CDR3 spells CASSLGASGRSETQYF. The CDR3 DNA is TGTGCCAGCAGTTTGGGGGCTAGCGGGAGGTCAGAGACCCAGTACTTC.

The chain carries TRBV12-2 and TRBJ2-5; the table names TRBD2, a call not compared with the DNA. TRBV12-2 has pseudogene status. This CDR3 contains 17 residues. In DNA, the CDR3 is TGTGCAAGTCGCTTAGGCCCCCAGCGAAGCCTCCAAGAGACCCAGTACTTC. Protein product: CASRLGPQRSLQETQYF.

The CDR3 DNA reads as TGTGCCAGCAGCAGTACCTTGGCGCAGTATTTT. It specifies CASSSTLAQYF. This chain uses TRBV3-1 (or the pseudogene TRBV3-2) with TRBJ2-3; no firm D call. V was clipped by 5 bases and J by 10 bases, with 10 bases between them. The CDR3 sequence is 11 residues long. Germline lookup yields CDR1 LGHDT and CDR2 YNNKEL (reference sequence).

The chain is built from TRBV5-1 and TRBJ1-6; D not certain. CDR3 size: 15 residues. Trimming took 7 bases from V and 0 from J, leaving 11 bases between them. CDR1 is SGHRS and CDR2 is YFSETQ in the germline V gene. CDR3: CASADMSSYNSPLHF. CDR3 sequence (DNA): TGCGCCAGCGCTGACATGAGCTCCTATAATTCACCCCTCCACTTT.

The chain joins TRBV4-3 to TRBJ1-1, with D uncertain. Trimming cost V 1 base and J 5 bases, with 14 bases left between them. The CDR3 is made up of 15 amino acids. Germline CDR1 is LGHNA and CDR2 is YSLEER. The CDR3 reads CASSQVFGDGTEAFF. In nucleotides, the CDR3 is TGCGCCAGCAGCCAAGTTTTTGGCGACGGGACTGAAGCTTTCTTT.

The chain uses TRBV5-1 and TRBJ2-2; 9 positions match TRBD2. The CDR3 loop spans 16 amino acids. Per the germline V gene, CDR1 is SGHRS and CDR2 is YFSETQ. J was trimmed by 6 bases and V by 4 bases; bases with no gene match: 10. CDR3 protein: CASSPPGGGASGELFF. The CDR3 DNA reads TGCGCCAGCAGCCCGCCGGGCGGGGGGGCTTCCGGGGAGCTGTTTTTT.